This T cell receptor beta chain was sequenced during a study of cytomegalovirus exposure and HLA in healthy donors. Generated by immunoSEQ multiplex PCR, the TCRdb table keeps only in-frame clones and is missing some. The sample records roughly 260,000 clones, around 91% being singletons. The receptor comes from a woman younger than 30 in good health and CMV-seronegative. The source material was PBMCs.

CDR3 loop: CASSLQAEQFF. The CDR3 region has the DNA TGCGCCAGCAGCTTGCAGGCTGAGCAGTTCTTC. The chain is built from TRBV5-1 and TRBJ2-1, with D hard to call. Germline V gene sequence: CDR1 SGHRS, CDR2 YFSETQ. Deletions cut 1 base from V and 9 bases from J, with 5 bases between. CDR3 size: 11 residues.